The clone carrying this TCR beta chain was counted a few times. The record originates from a study of T-cell reconstitution after alpha-beta-depleted transplantation in children. Preparation of the TCRbeta library used unique molecular identifiers. A single record per CDR3 protein comes from TCRdb applying MiXCR to the PCR reads. The sample lists 700,000 to 950,000 distinct CDR3 sequences, 15% to 20% occurring once. The CDR3 totals 15 residues. In germline, CDR1 is SQVTM, CDR2 ANQGSEA. Trimming stripped 5 bases from V and 4 bases from J, with 19 bases between. The chain employs TRBV29-1 and TRBJ2-3; maybe TRBD1 (7 bases). This receptor was identified in a male patient aged 10 to 17 who had a stem cell transplant for acute lymphoblastic leukemia, so the T cells may come from the graft donor. Here the sequenced sample was PBMCs, mostly from graft donor cells, taken 360 days after TCRalphabeta/CD19-depleted stem cell transplant. The CDR3 reads CSVLRDRVAADTQYF. CDR3 nucleotides: TGCAGCGTTCTTCGGGACAGAGTAGCGGCAGATACGCAGTATTTT.